These T cell receptor beta chains were read from a single sample in a study of regulatory T cells in long-lasting Graves disease. TCRdb analysed the multiplex PCR reads with MiXCR anew, one entry per CDR3 protein. The sample includes about 450,000 distinct CDR3 sequences, around 15% seen only once; the top ten take under 20%. These same data were also listed under a study on T cells in Graves' hyperthyroidism and ophthalmopathy.

This specimen consisted of peripheral blood mononuclear cells (PBMCs), obtained at new diagnosis, from a patient treated with antithyroid drugs. These receptors were taken from a woman in her forties or fifties with Graves disease. The CDR3 runs from the conserved cysteine through the conserved F or W. A D gene is named only where the DNA matches it firmly. Not all rows give a size; the values are once, few, many and, for expanded clones, a class.

j_call | clone_size | d_call | v_call | cdr3_nt | cdr3_aa
TRBJ2-5 | many | . | TRBV10-3 | TGTGCCATCAGTGAGTCTAGGGAGACCCAGTACTTC | CAISESRETQYF
TRBJ2-2 | few | . | TRBV5-1 | TGCGCCAGCAGCTTGGAGCATGCGAACACCGGGGAGCTGTTTTTT | CASSLEHANTGELFF
TRBJ2-3 | few | . | TRBV9 | TGTGCCAGCAGCGTAGAACCCTTAGGGGATACGCAGTATTTT | CASSVEPLGDTQYF
TRBJ1-1 | many | . | TRBV28 | TGTGCCAGCAGTACAGGCCAGGGCATGAACACTGAAGCTTTCTTT | CASSTGQGMNTEAFF
TRBJ2-7 | . | TRBD1 | TRBV6-1 | TGTGCCAGCAGTGGAAGGACAGGGGTCGAGCAGTACTTC | CASSGRTGVEQYF
TRBJ2-3 | many | . | TRBV20-1 | TGCAGTGCGAGGCGCCGAGGATTTAGCACAGATACGCAGTATTTT | CSARRRGFSTDTQYF
TRBJ2-5 | few | . | TRBV6-5 | TGTGCCAGCAGTTACTCACAGGGTAAAGAGACCCAGTACTTC | CASSYSQGKETQYF
TRBJ1-2 | many | . | TRBV5-1 | TGCGCCAGCAGCTTGGATTTGGGGGACGTTGGCTACACCTTC | CASSLDLGDVGYTF
TRBJ2-1 | . | . | TRBV19 | TGTGCCAGTAGTATAGTGGCAGGGAATGAGCAGTTCTTC | CASSIVAGNEQFF
TRBJ2-3 | . | TRBD1 | TRBV29-1 | TGCAGCACCAAAAGGACAGGCCAAGGGCCAGATACGCAGTATTTT | CSTKRTGQGPDTQYF
TRBJ1-6 | . | TRBD1 | TRBV6-1 | TGTGCCAGCAGTGAAAGGGGACAGGGTAATTCACCCCTCCACTTT | CASSERGQGNSPLHF
TRBJ2-5 | . | TRBD1 | TRBV6-1 | TGTGCCAGCAGTATCAACGGGGACAGGGGGGCCCAAGAGACCCAGTACTTC | CASSINGDRGAQETQYF
TRBJ1-1 | many | . | TRBV4-2 | TGTGCCAGCCTCCGGGACACCCAGAACACTGAAGCTTTCTTT | CASLRDTQNTEAFF
TRBJ2-6 | few | . | TRBV6-5 | TGTGCCAGCAGTTCTTGGGGTGGCTCTGGGGCCAACGTCCTGACTTTC | CASSSWGGSGANVLTF
TRBJ1-1 | . | . | TRBV3-1 | TGTGCCAGCACCTTGGAGAGGGGGGCTTGGACTGAAGCTTTCTTT | CASTLERGAWTEAFF
TRBJ2-1 | . | . | TRBV11-2 | TGTGCCAGCAGCTTAGTAGTGGGAGGACACAATGAGCAGTTCTTC | CASSLVVGGHNEQFF
TRBJ2-7 | many | TRBD2 | TRBV7-2 | TGTGCCAGCAGCTTAGCTCTAGCGGCTTCCTACGAGCAGTACTTC | CASSLALAASYEQYF
TRBJ2-5 | . | TRBD2 | TRBV10-1 | TGCGCCAGCAGTGATGGGACTAGCGGGAAAGAGACCCAGTACTTC | CASSDGTSGKETQYF
TRBJ2-7 | many | . | TRBV6-1 | TGTGCCAGCAGTGAAGCTCTAGCGATAATCTACGAGCAGTACTTC | CASSEALAIIYEQYF
TRBJ2-1 | few | TRBD2 | TRBV5-1 | TGCGCCAGCGAAAGAGGACTAGCGGGAGTAAGGACCGAGCAGTTCTTC | CASERGLAGVRTEQFF
TRBJ2-7 | many | TRBD1 | TRBV7-6 | TGTGCCAGCAGCTTAGCAGGGGGCGCGGGCGAGCAGTACTTC | CASSLAGGAGEQYF
TRBJ2-1 | few | . | TRBV7-9 | TGTGCCAGCAGCTCGCAAAACAGCTACAATGAGCAGTTCTTC | CASSSQNSYNEQFF
TRBJ1-1 | . | . | TRBV12-3/TRBV12-4 | TGTGCCAGCAGTTCCTCAGGCGGGGACACTGAAGCTTTCTTT | CASSSSGGDTEAFF
TRBJ1-1 | few | . | TRBV15 | TGTGCCACCAGCAGAGCGACGAACACTGAAGCTTTCTTT | CATSRATNTEAFF
TRBJ2-7 | many | . | TRBV27 | TGTGCCAGCAGTTTATCAAGGGAGAGCGAGCAGTACTTC | CASSLSRESEQYF
TRBJ2-1 | many | TRBD2 | TRBV6-2/TRBV6-3 | TGTGCCAGCAGTTACTCCGGACTAGCGTTTGAGCAGTTCTTC | CASSYSGLAFEQFF
TRBJ1-5 | few | . | TRBV19 | TGTGCCAGTAGTATAGGGGATAGCAATCAGCCCCAGCATTTT | CASSIGDSNQPQHF
TRBJ1-2 | . | . | TRBV5-4 | TGTGCCAGCAGCTTGGCCGGGACGGTAGGCGGCTACACCTTC | CASSLAGTVGGYTF
TRBJ2-5 | . | . | TRBV28 | TGTGCCAGCAGTTCAACGGAAGAGACCCAGTACTTC | CASSSTEETQYF
TRBJ2-3 | . | . | TRBV5-1 | TGCGCCAGCAGCTTGGAACCTAGAACGACAGATACGCAGTATTTT | CASSLEPRTTDTQYF
TRBJ1-4 | . | TRBD1 | TRBV7-9 | TGTGCCAGCAGCTTTGGACAGGGTTTTTTTGAAAAACTGTTTTTT | CASSFGQGFFEKLFF
TRBJ2-1 | many | . | TRBV6-1 | TGTGCCAGCAGGATTGTCCTTGAACAGTTCTTC | CASRIVLEQFF
TRBJ1-6 | . | . | TRBV12-3/TRBV12-4 | TGTGCCAGCAGTTTGCAGGGGAACTTAGTGGGTTCACCCCTCCACTTT | CASSLQGNLVGSPLHF
TRBJ2-3 | many | TRBD1 | TRBV9 | TGTGCCAGCAGCCTAGACAGGGTTGGAGCAGATACGCAGTATTTT | CASSLDRVGADTQYF
TRBJ1-3 | few | . | TRBV2 | TGTGCCAGTGGAGCCCAGGTGGTAGGAAACACCATATATTTT | CASGAQVVGNTIYF
TRBJ1-2 | many | . | TRBV19 | TGTGCCAGTAGTCCAGCGGCGGGCTATGGCTACACCTTC | CASSPAAGYGYTF
TRBJ2-7 | many | . | TRBV28 | TGTGCCAGCAGACCAGGACAGTACTACGAGCAGTACTTC | CASRPGQYYEQYF